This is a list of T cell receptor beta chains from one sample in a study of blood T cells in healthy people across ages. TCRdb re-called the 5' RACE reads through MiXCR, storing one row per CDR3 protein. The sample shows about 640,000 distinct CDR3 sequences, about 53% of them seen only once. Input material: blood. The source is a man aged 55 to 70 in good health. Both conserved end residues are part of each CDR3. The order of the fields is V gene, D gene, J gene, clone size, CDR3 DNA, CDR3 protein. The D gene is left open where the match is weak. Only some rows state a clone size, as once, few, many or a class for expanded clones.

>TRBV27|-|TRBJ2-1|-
TGTGCCAGCAGGATACTTGTGGGCGGTAACAATGAGCAGTTCTTC
CASRILVGGNNEQFF
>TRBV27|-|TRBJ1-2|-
TGTGCCAGCAGGTCGACGAAGAATGGCTACACCTTC
CASRSTKNGYTF
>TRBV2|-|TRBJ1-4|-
TGTGCCAGCGGGGTAGTAAAACTGTTTTTT
CASGVVKLFF
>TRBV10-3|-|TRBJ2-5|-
TGTGCCATCAGTGAGACTAGTCCTCAAGAGACCCAGTACTTC
CAISETSPQETQYF
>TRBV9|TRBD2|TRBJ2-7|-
TGTGCCAGCAGCGTAGGGGCTAGCGGGGGCCACACATACGTCTACGAGCAGTACTTC
CASSVGASGGHTYVYEQYF
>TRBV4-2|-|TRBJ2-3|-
TGTGCCAGCAGCCAAGATCTCCACCGGGCTAGCTCCGGCGCCACAGATACGCAGTATTTT
CASSQDLHRASSGATDTQYF
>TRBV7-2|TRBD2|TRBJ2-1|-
TGTGCCAGCAGTCCTGCTGGGGGGGGCTCCTACAATGAGCAGTTCTTC
CASSPAGGGSYNEQFF
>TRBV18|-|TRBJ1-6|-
TGTGCCAGCTCACCACTCCGAGATTCACCCCTCCACTTT
CASSPLRDSPLHF
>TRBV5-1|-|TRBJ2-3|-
TGCGCCAGCAGCTTGGGCCAGGGAGTAAGCACAGATACGCAGTATTTT
CASSLGQGVSTDTQYF
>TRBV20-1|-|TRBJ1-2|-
TGCAGTGCTTTCGTAGTCTCTAACTATGGCTACACCTTC
CSAFVVSNYGYTF
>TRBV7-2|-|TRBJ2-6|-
TGTGCCAGCAGCTTAGTAGCAGGTGGGAATGGGGCCAACGTCCTGACTTTC
CASSLVAGGNGANVLTF
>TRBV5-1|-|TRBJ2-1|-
TGCGCCAGCAGCTGGAGGGTACAGGACAACAATGAGCAGTTCTTC
CASSWRVQDNNEQFF
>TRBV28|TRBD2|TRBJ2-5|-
TGTGCCAGCAGAATAGCGGGGCGGGAGACCCAGTACTTC
CASRIAGRETQYF
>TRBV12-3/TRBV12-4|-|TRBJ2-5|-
TGCGCCAGCAGTTTTGGCCCGGGTCTGGTGATAGAGACCCAGTACTTC
CASSFGPGLVIETQYF
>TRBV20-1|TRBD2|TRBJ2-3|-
TGCAGTGCTAGAGATCGGCTAGCGGTGGTCACAGATACGCAGTATTTT
CSARDRLAVVTDTQYF
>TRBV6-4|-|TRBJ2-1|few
TGTGCCAGCAGTGACTCGGGGGCACCAAGGGGTGGTGAGCAGTTCTTC
CASSDSGAPRGGEQFF
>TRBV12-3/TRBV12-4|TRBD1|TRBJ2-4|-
TGTGCCAGCAGCTGGACAGGGACTGACATTCAGTACTTC
CASSWTGTDIQYF
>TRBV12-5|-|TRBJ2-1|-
TGTGCTAGTGGTTTGGTAGGGGTAGGGGCCCATGGTAATGAGCAGTTCTTC
CASGLVGVGAHGNEQFF
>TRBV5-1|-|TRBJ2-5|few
TGCGCCAGCAGCTGGACGACAGAGACCCAGTACTTC
CASSWTTETQYF
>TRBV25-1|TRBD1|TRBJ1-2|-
TGTGCCAGCAGGGGAACCGGGACAGGTGACGGCTACACCTTC
CASRGTGTGDGYTF
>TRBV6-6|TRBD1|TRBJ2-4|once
TGTGCCAGCAGTTCGCCGGACAGGGGCAAAAACATTCAGTACTTC
CASSSPDRGKNIQYF
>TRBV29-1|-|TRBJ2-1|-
TGCAGCGTTGGACCCGGCGGATGTGGGGATGAGCAGTTCTTC
CSVGPGGCGDEQFF
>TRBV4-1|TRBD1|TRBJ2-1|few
TGCGCCAGCAGCCCCGGGACAGGGCGCAATGAGCAGTTCTTC
CASSPGTGRNEQFF
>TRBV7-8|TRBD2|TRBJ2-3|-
TGTGCCAGCAGCCCCGTTAGTAGCGGGGCACATTACCCTTCGGATACGCAGTATTTT
CASSPVSSGAHYPSDTQYF
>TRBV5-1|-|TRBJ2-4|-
TGCGCCAGCAGCTTGTGGCAGGGGAACATTCAGTACTTC
CASSLWQGNIQYF
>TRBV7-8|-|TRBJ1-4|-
TGTGCCAGCAGCTTAGTTCCATTAGGGGAAAAACTGTTTTTT
CASSLVPLGEKLFF
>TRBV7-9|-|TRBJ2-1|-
TGTGCCAGCAGCCTTAGCGTCCCGGGCGGTGAGCAGTTCTTC
CASSLSVPGGEQFF
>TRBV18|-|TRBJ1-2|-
TGTGCCAGCTCACCACTAAAGGGACACGCGACTGGCTACACCTTC
CASSPLKGHATGYTF
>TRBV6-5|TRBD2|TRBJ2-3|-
TGTGCCAGCAGTTACTCCGGGACTAGAGGCGATACGCAGTATTTT
CASSYSGTRGDTQYF
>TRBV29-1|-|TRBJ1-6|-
TGCAGCGTTTCCGAGGGGAATTCACCCCTCCACTTT
CSVSEGNSPLHF
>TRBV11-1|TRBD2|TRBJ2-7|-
TGTGCCAGCAGCCGACCCGGGACTAGCGGGACCTACGAGCAGTACTTC
CASSRPGTSGTYEQYF
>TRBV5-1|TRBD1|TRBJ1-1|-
TGCGCCAGCAGCCCAGGGGGGGGCGTAATGAACACTGAAGCTTTCTTT
CASSPGGGVMNTEAFF
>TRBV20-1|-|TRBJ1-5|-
TGCAGTGCTAGAGATCTGAGCGGAGCCCTAGGCAATCAGCCCCAGCATTTT
CSARDLSGALGNQPQHF
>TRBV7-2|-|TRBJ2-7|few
TGTGCCAGCAGCGTCCGGGACGGATACGAGCAGTACTTC
CASSVRDGYEQYF
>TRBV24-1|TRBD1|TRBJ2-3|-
TGTGCCACCAGTGATTTCCTGGGGACAGGGGGCTCAGATACGCAGTATTTT
CATSDFLGTGGSDTQYF
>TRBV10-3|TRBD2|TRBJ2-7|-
TGTGCCATCAGTGATCTTTCGCGGGGGTTTTTTAACTCCTACGAGCAGTACTTC
CAISDLSRGFFNSYEQYF
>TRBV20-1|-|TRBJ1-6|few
TGCAGTGCTAGAGATGGGGTGACGGGAGATAATTCACCCCTCCACTTT
CSARDGVTGDNSPLHF
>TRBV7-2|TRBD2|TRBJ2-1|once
TGTGCCAGCAGCCTAATGGCCGGGACTAGCGGGAGTAGGAATGAGCAGTTCTTC
CASSLMAGTSGSRNEQFF
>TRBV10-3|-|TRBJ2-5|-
TGTGCCATCAGTAACAGGGAGACCCAGTACTTC
CAISNRETQYF
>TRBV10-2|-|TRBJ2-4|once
TGCGCCAGTACCTTAGGGGTGGCCAAAAACATTCAGTACTTC
CASTLGVAKNIQYF
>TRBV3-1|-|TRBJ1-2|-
TGTGCCAGCAGCGCCACTGACGGGGGCTATGGCTACACCTTC
CASSATDGGYGYTF
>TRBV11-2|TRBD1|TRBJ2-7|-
TGTGCCAGCAGCTCCGGGACAGGGAGATACGAGCAGTACTTC
CASSSGTGRYEQYF
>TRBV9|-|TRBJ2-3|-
TGTGCCAGCAGCGTTCAGGGCTATAGCACAGATACGCAGTATTTT
CASSVQGYSTDTQYF
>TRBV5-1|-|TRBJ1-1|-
TGCGCCAGCAGCGAGAGGGGTGGAGGGGAAGCTTTCTTT
CASSERGGGEAFF
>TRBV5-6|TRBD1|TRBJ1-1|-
TGTGCCAGCAGCTGGGGGGACAGGGGCACTGAAGCTTTCTTT
CASSWGDRGTEAFF
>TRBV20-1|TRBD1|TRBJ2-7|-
TGCAGTGCTCCGGGACAGGGTCGTCACGAGCAGTACTTC
CSAPGQGRHEQYF
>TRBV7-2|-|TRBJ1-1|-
TGTGCCAGCAGTACCCGGGGGAGGTTCGTGAACACTGAAGCTTTCTTT
CASSTRGRFVNTEAFF
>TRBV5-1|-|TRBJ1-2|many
TGCGCCAGCAGCTTGGCCGAGGGAGATGGCTACACCTTC
CASSLAEGDGYTF
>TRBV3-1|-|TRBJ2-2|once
TGTGCCAGCAGCCAAGATTCGTCGCAGGGGTTAAAGAACACCGCGGAGCTGTTTTTT
CASSQDSSQGLKNTAELFF
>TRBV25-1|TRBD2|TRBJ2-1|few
TGTGCCAGCAGTGAATTTCTAGCGGGGGGACCCAATGAGCAGTTCTTC
CASSEFLAGGPNEQFF
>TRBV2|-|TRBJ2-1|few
TGTGCCAGGGGAGGAATCGAGCCCAATGAGCAGTTCTTC
CARGGIEPNEQFF
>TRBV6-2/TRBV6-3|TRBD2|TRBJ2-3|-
TGTGCCAGCAGTTACGGCGGGGGACCCCTTAGCACAGATACGCAGTATTTT
CASSYGGGPLSTDTQYF
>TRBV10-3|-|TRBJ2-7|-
TGTGCCATCAGTGGAGACGGGGGAACCTACGAGCAGTACTTC
CAISGDGGTYEQYF
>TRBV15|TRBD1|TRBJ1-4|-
TGTGCCACCAGCGGGGGGCGGGACAGCGTGAATGAAAAACTGTTTTTT
CATSGGRDSVNEKLFF